The 9 T cell receptor beta chains presented below share a single source sample, sequenced in a study of T cell responses to AZD1222 COVID-19 vaccine. Sequencing was performed with immunoSEQ multiplex PCR; in TCRdb, only in-frame clones are kept and a portion is missing. The table includes tens of thousands of clones, about 80% detected once. The sample here was peripheral blood, taken 28 days after the second AZD1222 dose. Receptors originate from an adult who received the AZD1222 COVID-19 vaccine.

The chain links TRBV12-3 or TRBV12-4 to TRBJ2-7; possibly TRBD1 for D (6 bases). This CDR3 comprises 12 residues. The V end lost 6 bases, the J end lost 6 bases, and 12 bases lay between the germline ends. The CDR3 sequence is CASSPDSIEQYF. Here the CDR3 DNA reads TGTGCCAGCAGCCCGGACAGCATCGAGCAGTACTTC.

The chain carries TRBV10-3 and TRBJ2-3, with 7 bases lining up with TRBD2. The CDR3 spans 13 residues. Per the germline V gene, CDR1 is ENHRY and CDR2 is SYGVKD. V lost 6 bases to trimming and J lost 4 bases; unmatched junction nucleotides: 4. CDR3 residues: CAIRAGVSDTQYF. The CDR3 DNA reads as TGTGCCATCAGGGCGGGAGTGTCAGATACGCAGTATTTT.

As regards this clone: The same CDR3 can be traced to other DNA sequences in this sample. V is TRBV6-1 and J is TRBJ1-2; TRBD1 matches 12 bases. The V gene's germline CDR1 is MNHNS and CDR2 SASEGT. The CDR3 contains 14 residues. Unmatched junction bases numbered 0, after V lost 3 bases and J lost 4 bases. The CDR3 DNA sequence: TGTGCCAGCAGTGAGGGACAGGGGGCCTATGGCTACACCTTC. This encodes CASSEGQGAYGYTF.

Concerning this clone itself: One end of the junction fails to match germline, which may point to a read error. The genes are TRBV7-7 and TRBJ1-1; D is uncertain. This CDR3 spans 13 amino acids. Germline assignment: CDR1 SSHAT and CDR2 FNYEAQ (reference sequence). CDR3 bases: TGTGCTAGCAGCCCCATCGGGAACACTGAAGCTTTCTTT. The encoded protein is CASSPIGNTEAFF.

Remarks on this clone: This sample includes further DNA sequences coding for the same CDR3. The chain couples TRBV7-6 to TRBJ2-7; D not certain. There are 15 residues in the CDR3. Trimming removed 1 base at V and 6 bases at J, with 16 bases between. Germline V lookup: CDR1 SGHVS, CDR2 FNYEAQ. In nucleotides, the CDR3 is TGTGCCAGCAGCTTAGTTGCCAGCGTCTACTCCGAGCAGTACTTC. Its translation is CASSLVASVYSEQYF.

This clone was counted a single time. V gene TRBV6-2 or TRBV6-3 combines with J gene TRBJ2-5; perhaps TRBD2 as D (6 bases). The germline CDR1 and CDR2 sequences are MNHEY and SVGEGT. Trimming stripped 0 bases from V and 4 bases from J, with 15 bases between. This CDR3 is 16 amino acids long. CDR3 in amino acids: CASSYSFSSVVETQYF. The CDR3 DNA sequence: TGTGCCAGCAGTTACTCGTTCTCTAGCGTGGTAGAGACCCAGTACTTC.

The table lists this clone with a count of one. The J gene is TRBJ1-3, the V gene TRBV4-1; perhaps TRBD1 as D (5 bases). There are 15 residues in the CDR3. CDR1 MGHRA and CDR2 YSYEKL come from the germline V gene. Deletions cut 3 bases from V and 0 bases from J, with 9 bases between. CDR3 nucleotides: TGCGCCAGCAGCCAGGGGCCCTCCTCTGGAAACACCATATATTTT. Its translation: CASSQGPSSGNTIYF.

The chain joins TRBV11-2 to TRBJ2-7; TRBD1 matches 8 bases. V dropped 3 bases and J dropped 0; count of bases not matched to a gene: 4. The germline gives CDR1 SGHAT, CDR2 FQNNGV. The CDR3 totals 15 residues. The CDR3 DNA reads as TGTGCCAGCAGCTTTACAGGGGGAAGCTCCTACGAGCAGTACTTC. It is translated as CASSFTGGSSYEQYF.

This clone has just a few counts. The chain couples TRBV9 to TRBJ2-2; possible D gene TRBD2, 7 bases. V lost 0 bases, J lost 3 bases, and 12 bases lay in between. The CDR3 spans 16 residues. CDR1 and CDR2 from the germline V gene are SGDLS and YYNGEE. DNA for the CDR3: TGTGCCAGCAGCGTAGGCGGGGGCTGGGACACCGGGGAGCTGTTTTTT. Translated, it gives CASSVGGGWDTGELFF.